Included here is one TCR beta chain sequence, with context. Its cognate antigen is unknown. This CDR3 is 13 amino acids long. The ends were cut back, 1 base at V and 1 base at J, with 5 bases in the middle. The germline gives CDR1 SEHNR, CDR2 FQNEAQ (reference sequence). The data are from a study of radiotherapy plus CTLA-4 blockade in lung cancer. Generated by immunoSEQ multiplex PCR, the TCRdb table keeps only in-frame clones and is missing some. The sample has 90,000 to 100,000 clones; roughly 88% are singletons. Study-wide results and limits: Once radiotherapy plus ipilimumab had been given, TCR clones derived from tumor expanded in blood.

The receptor was derived from a human donor with non-small cell lung cancer that progressed on radiotherapy plus ipilimumab. The material sequenced was peripheral blood, taken from a patient treated with radiotherapy plus ipilimumab. The V gene is TRBV7-9, the J gene TRBJ2-7; D ambiguous. The CDR3 nucleotides read TGTGCCAGCAGCTTAGATCTTTCCTACGAGCAGTACTTC. Its protein is CASSLDLSYEQYF.